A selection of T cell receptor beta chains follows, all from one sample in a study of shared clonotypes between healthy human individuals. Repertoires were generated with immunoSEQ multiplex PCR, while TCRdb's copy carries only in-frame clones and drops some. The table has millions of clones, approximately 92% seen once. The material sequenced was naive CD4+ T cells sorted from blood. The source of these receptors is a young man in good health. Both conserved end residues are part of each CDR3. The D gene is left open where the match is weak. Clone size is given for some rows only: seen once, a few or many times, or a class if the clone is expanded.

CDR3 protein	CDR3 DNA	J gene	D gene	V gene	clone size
CASSQALGTGYDTIYF	TGCGCCAGCAGCCAAGCCCTCGGGACAGGGTATGACACCATATATTTT	TRBJ1-3	TRBD1	TRBV4-3	NA
CASSQDMVGGVNTGELFF	TGCGCCAGCAGCCAAGATATGGTGGGCGGGGTAAACACCGGGGAGCTGTTTTTT	TRBJ2-2	NA	TRBV4-3	NA
CASSFAGGFYEQYF	TGTGCCAGCAGCTTCGCAGGGGGCTTCTACGAGCAGTACTTC	TRBJ2-7	TRBD1	TRBV7-9	few
CASSLVGGGINEQYF	TGCGCCAGCAGCTTGGTAGGGGGCGGTATCAACGAGCAGTACTTC	TRBJ2-7	TRBD1	TRBV5-1	NA
CAISEGTQSSYNEQFF	TGTGCCATCAGTGAGGGGACTCAAAGCTCCTACAATGAGCAGTTCTTC	TRBJ2-1	NA	TRBV10-3	NA
CASSSAGYIQETQYF	TGTGCCAGCAGCTCCGCGGGGTACATCCAAGAGACCCAGTACTTC	TRBJ2-5	NA	TRBV7-2	NA
CASSIRDRDDSPLHF	TGTGCCAGCAGTATCCGGGACAGAGATGATTCACCCCTCCACTTT	TRBJ1-6	TRBD1	TRBV28	few
CASSEIAGDLTQYF	TGTGCCAGCAGTGAAATAGCGGGGGACTTGACCCAGTACTTC	TRBJ2-5	TRBD2	TRBV2	NA
CASSHQGPNTEAFF	TGTGCCAGTAGTCATCAGGGGCCGAACACTGAAGCTTTCTTT	TRBJ1-1	NA	TRBV19	NA
CASSPWGVGNQPQHF	TGTGCCAGCAGCCCGTGGGGGGTGGGGAATCAGCCCCAGCATTTT	TRBJ1-5	NA	TRBV7-9	NA
CASSVFRSSYEQYF	TGTGCCAGCAGCGTCTTCCGGTCCTCCTACGAGCAGTACTTC	TRBJ2-7	NA	TRBV7-8	NA
CASSFHRGTSGGGNEQFF	TGTGCCAGCAGTTTCCACCGCGGGACTAGCGGGGGGGGCAATGAGCAGTTCTTC	TRBJ2-1	TRBD2	TRBV27	NA
CASSGQGISYGYTF	TGTGCCAGCAGCGGACAGGGGATCTCCTATGGCTACACCTTC	TRBJ1-2	TRBD1	TRBV6-1	NA
CASSFVQATNEKLFF	TGTGCCAGCAGCTTCGTACAAGCAACTAATGAAAAACTGTTTTTT	TRBJ1-4	NA	TRBV7-2	NA
CASSPISTGLQETQYF	TGTGCCAGCAGTCCCATCTCGACAGGATTACAAGAGACCCAGTACTTC	TRBJ2-5	NA	TRBV28	NA
CASSFRGTSGRAYEQYF	TGTGCCAGCAGCTTTCGTGGGACTAGCGGGAGGGCCTACGAGCAGTACTTC	TRBJ2-7	TRBD2	TRBV5-6	NA
CASSLRGDDQPQHF	TGTGCCAGCAGTTTAAGGGGCGACGATCAGCCCCAGCATTTT	TRBJ1-5	NA	TRBV28	NA
CASSPQRDPYEQYF	TGTGCCAGCTCACCCCAAAGGGATCCCTACGAGCAGTACTTC	TRBJ2-7	NA	TRBV18	NA
CASSRLQGEAFF	TGTGCCAGCAGCCGACTACAGGGGGAAGCTTTCTTT	TRBJ1-1	TRBD1	TRBV6-6	NA
CASSPGGVNGYTF	TGTGCCAGCAGCCCAGGCGGGGTAAATGGCTACACCTTC	TRBJ1-2	NA	TRBV7-2	NA
CASSYRDRGAYEQYF	TGTGCCAGCAGTTACCGGGACAGGGGGGCCTACGAGCAGTACTTC	TRBJ2-7	TRBD1	TRBV6-5	NA
CASRGSTGELFF	TGTGCCAGTAGGGGTAGCACCGGGGAGCTGTTTTTT	TRBJ2-2	NA	TRBV6-5	NA
CASSYSGSANSPLHF	TGTGCCAGCAGTTACTCGGGAAGTGCAAATTCACCCCTCCACTTT	TRBJ1-6	NA	TRBV6-6	NA
CASSSRAANEKLFF	TGCGCCAGCAGCTCCAGGGCTGCTAATGAAAAACTGTTTTTT	TRBJ1-4	NA	TRBV5-1	NA
CASSLSLGSSYEQYF	TGTGCCAGCAGCTTGAGTTTGGGGAGCTCCTACGAGCAGTACTTC	TRBJ2-7	NA	TRBV5-8	NA
CASSLEGSERATQYF	TGCGCCAGCAGCTTGGAGGGATCAGAGAGGGCGACTCAGTACTTC	TRBJ2-4	NA	TRBV5-1	once
CASSMRGSPAMNTEAFF	TGTGCCAGCTCGATGAGGGGCAGCCCGGCCATGAACACTGAAGCTTTCTTT	TRBJ1-1	NA	TRBV2	NA
CASTLGNSYNEQFF	TGTGCCAGCACTCTCGGTAACTCCTACAATGAGCAGTTCTTC	TRBJ2-1	NA	TRBV6-5	NA
CASSTQGGSYEQYF	TGTGCCAGTAGTACCCAGGGTGGTTCCTACGAGCAGTACTTC	TRBJ2-7	NA	TRBV19	NA
CASSESRGRYGYTF	TGTGCCAGCAGTGAATCCCGGGGCCGCTATGGCTACACCTTC	TRBJ1-2	NA	TRBV6-1	NA
CASSEGNQPQHF	TGTGCCAGCAGTGAAGGCAATCAGCCCCAGCATTTT	TRBJ1-5	NA	TRBV25-1	few